What follows describes a single TCR beta chain. Its antigen is not known. TCRdb keeps only in-frame clones here, not all; method: immunoSEQ multiplex PCR. The sample holds about 350,000 clones; about 88% are singletons and the top ten take 6.4%. This sample was taken from a study of Ad26.COV2.S vaccination and SARS-CoV-2 variants. Notes on the study in general: Total T cell responses were possibly underestimated by TCR breadth and depth analyses.

The CDR3 length is 12 residues. The V and J ends lost 7 bases and 4 bases respectively, with 9 bases between them. Germline V lookup: CDR1 SGDLS, CDR2 YYNGEE. Described treatment: over 15 received Ad26.COV2.S at low or high dose, single or two shots; about 5 received placebo; per-sample allocation not given. Sampling took place 63 days after the first vaccine or placebo injection. This TCR derives from a person between 18 and 59 years old who received the Ad26.COV2.S COVID-19 vaccine or a placebo. The sample consisted of peripheral blood, taken in a trial of Ad26.COV2.S vaccine versus placebo. The V call is TRBV9, the J call TRBJ1-3, with D hard to call. The CDR3 sequence is CASGPRGNTIYF. The DNA for the CDR3 is TGTGCCAGCGGTCCCAGGGGAAACACCATATATTTT.